The rows below give T cell receptor beta chains drawn from one sample of a study of tumor and adjacent non-tumor tissue in lung cancer. TCRdb fed the multiplex PCR reads into MiXCR, producing one record per CDR3 protein. Altogether 90,000 to 100,000 distinct CDR3 sequences are present, less than 85% being singletons, with the ten largest covering about 31%. Sequenced material: distant non-tumor lung tissue. The source is a man aged 55 to 70 with small cell lung cancer. CDR3s include the opening cysteine and the closing phenylalanine or tryptophan. The D gene is left open where the match is weak. For some rows the clone size is stated as once, few or many, or as a class when expanded; others skip it.

>TRBD2|TRBV29-1|NA|TRBJ2-1
TGCAGCGCCATACAATCCGGGGCTAGCGGGAGAAGACTCAATGAGCAGCTCTTC
CSAIQSGASGRRLNEQLF
>TRBD2|TRBV12-3/TRBV12-4|NA|TRBJ2-1
TGTGTCAGCGGTCAAAGCGGGAGAGTAGACGGCGAGCAGTTCTTC
CVSGQSGRVDGEQFF
>TRBD2|TRBV2|NA|TRBJ2-3
TGTGCCAGCACTACTAGCGGGAGCACAGATACGCAGTATTTT
CASTTSGSTDTQYF
>NA|TRBV13|NA|TRBJ1-6
TGTGCCAGCAGCCTAAACTACGGAAGCTCCTATAATTCACTCCTCCACTTT
CASSLNYGSSYNSLLHF
>NA|TRBV28|NA|TRBJ2-3
TGTGTCAGGAGTTTAGGAGAAAGGGATACACAGTATTTT
CVRSLGERDTQYF
>NA|TRBV11-3|NA|TRBJ2-7
TGTGCCAGCAGCTTTAGCGGGGACAGCACCACCGTCTATGAGCAGTACTTC
CASSFSGDSTTVYEQYF
>NA|TRBV29-1|NA|TRBJ2-1
TGCATCGTGGCTAACGGGTTCCATGAGCAGTTCTTC
CIVANGFHEQFF
>NA|TRBV20-1|once|TRBJ2-1
TGTAAAGGGGGTAACTCCCTAGGTGAGCAGTTCTTC
CKGGNSLGEQFF
>TRBD1|TRBV11-2|NA|TRBJ1-1
TGTGCCAGTAGCTTAACAGGGGGCGTGTGTAGGAACACTAAAGCTTTCTTT
CASSLTGGVCRNTKAFF
>TRBD1|TRBV29-1|NA|TRBJ1-2
TGCAGCATTTCCCGCCCAGGGGGATCCTATAGCTACATCTTC
CSISRPGGSYSYIF
>NA|TRBV6-6|NA|TRBJ2-7
TGTGCCAGCAGGAAAGGACAAGCGTGGGGGCCCGACGAGCAGTACTTC
CASRKGQAWGPDEQYF
>NA|TRBV10-3|NA|TRBJ1-3
TGTGCCATCAGCGGGAGTCAGGACACCATATATTTT
CAISGSQDTIYF
>TRBD1|TRBV20-1|NA|TRBJ2-3
TGCTGCAGGGACAGCCCTAGCACAGATACGCAGTATTTT
CCRDSPSTDTQYF
>NA|TRBV11-2|few|TRBJ2-5
TGTGCCAGCAGCCCGAGCTGGCAAGAGACCCAGTACTTC
CASSPSWQETQYF
>TRBD2|TRBV5-1|NA|TRBJ2-3
TGTACCAGCAGCCTGGGGACTAGGTCTGATTCGGCAGATACGCACTATTTT
CTSSLGTRSDSADTHYF
>NA|TRBV29-1|NA|TRBJ2-3
TGCAGCCTTGAGTCAGTTGGCACAGATACGCAGTATTTT
CSLESVGTDTQYF
>NA|TRBV11-3|NA|TRBJ2-1
TGTGCCAGCAGCTGGGGGAGCTACAATGAGCAGTTCTTC
CASSWGSYNEQFF
>NA|TRBV11-2|NA|TRBJ2-7
TGTGCCAGCAGCTTAGCTTCTAGCGACTCCTACGATCAATACTTT
CASSLASSDSYDQYF
>NA|TRBV10-3|once|TRBJ1-1
TGTGCCATCAGTGCGGGACCGGAGATAGCTGAAGCTTTCTTT
CAISAGPEIAEAFF
>NA|TRBV6-5|NA|TRBJ1-2
TGTGCCAGCAGTTACCGAGAGCAGAACTATGGCTACACCTTC
CASSYREQNYGYTF
>TRBD2|TRBV5-1|NA|TRBJ2-3
TGCGTCAGCAGCTTGGCGGCTAGCGGGTGTGTCGATACGCAGTATTTT
CVSSLAASGCVDTQYF
>NA|TRBV6-2/TRBV6-3|NA|TRBJ2-1
TGTGCCAGCTCCCCCCAGGGGTCTAGCTCCTACAATGAGCAGTTCTTC
CASSPQGSSSYNEQFF
>NA|TRBV20-1|NA|TRBJ2-2
TGCAGTGCTAGAGATCCTACCGTGACAGCGACCGGGGAACTGTTTTTT
CSARDPTVTATGELFF
>NA|TRBV11-2|once|TRBJ2-1
TGTGCCGGCAGCTTAGTGACAGCCCAGAGCTCCTATAATGAGCCCCAGTTC
CAGSLVTAQSSYNEPQF
>NA|TRBV29-1|NA|TRBJ2-5
TGCAGCGTTGAAGATGTGACCGCACCGGAGACTCAGTACTTC
CSVEDVTAPETQYF
>NA|TRBV4-1|NA|TRBJ2-1
TGCGCCAGCAGGGTTGAACTTGCGGGAAACAATGAACAGTTCTTC
CASRVELAGNNEQFF
>NA|TRBV6-5|NA|TRBJ1-1
TGTGCAAGCAGTCCACTGGAGTTGAACACTAAAGCTTTCTTT
CASSPLELNTKAFF
>NA|TRBV29-1|few|TRBJ2-3
TGCAGCGTTGATGCCGCGGTCACAGATACGCAGAGTTTT
CSVDAAVTDTQSF
>NA|TRBV6-5|once|TRBJ1-3
TGTGCCAGCAGTTTGCAAGGGCTGTCTGGAAACACCATATATTTT
CASSLQGLSGNTIYF
>TRBD2|TRBV5-6|NA|TRBJ2-3
TGTGCCAGCAGCTTGTATAGCGGGCTTTCTGATACGCAGTATTTT
CASSLYSGLSDTQYF
>NA|TRBV6-1|NA|TRBJ2-3
TGTGCCGGCAGTGCCACTATCGGGAGAGTCCGATCCCGCGCTACGCAGTATTTT
CAGSATIGRVRSRATQYF
>NA|TRBV5-4|NA|TRBJ2-3
TGTGTCAGCAGCGTGCCCGGGTGCCAAGATACGCAGTATTTT
CVSSVPGCQDTQYF
>NA|TRBV11-2|NA|TRBJ2-2
TGTGCCAGCACCTTAATGGGCAACGGGGAGCTGTTTTTT
CASTLMGNGELFF
>NA|TRBV6-1|NA|TRBJ2-2
TGTGCCAGCTGGGGCCACGTGAACACCGGGGAGCTGTTTTTT
CASWGHVNTGELFF
>TRBD2|TRBV11-2|medium-sized|TRBJ2-3
TGTGCCAGCAGCACCCTAGCGGGACGGGGCACAGATACGCAGTATTTT
CASSTLAGRGTDTQYF
>NA|TRBV12-3/TRBV12-4|NA|TRBJ2-2
TGTGACAGCAGTTTCTCTGAGACAGACACCGGGGAGTTGTTTTTT
CDSSFSETDTGELFF
>NA|TRBV15|NA|TRBJ2-3
TGTGCCACCAGCAGAGAACTCCAGGACTCGGATACACACTATTTT
CATSRELQDSDTHYF
>TRBD2|TRBV11-3|NA|TRBJ2-1
TGTGCCAGCAGCTTAGATAGGGTGGGACTAGCGGGAGGAAGTGAGCAGTTCTTC
CASSLDRVGLAGGSEQFF
>TRBD1|TRBV12-3/TRBV12-4|many|TRBJ2-1
TGTGCCAGTACCGGGACAGTTAAAGATGAGCAGTTCTTC
CASTGTVKDEQFF
>NA|TRBV20-1|NA|TRBJ2-3
TGCAGTGCTCATGGGCCTTGGGGCACAGATATGCAGTATTTT
CSAHGPWGTDMQYF
>NA|TRBV6-5|NA|TRBJ2-2
TGTGCCAGTAGTTTAGACAGTCAACACACCGGGGAGCTGTTTTTT
CASSLDSQHTGELFF
>NA|TRBV29-1|NA|TRBJ1-2
TGCAACGCCAGGGACTCCAACTATGGCTACGCCTTC
CNARDSNYGYAF
>NA|TRBV7-8|NA|TRBJ2-2
TGTTCCACCAGAGGACACCTCACCGGGGAGCTGTTTTTT
CSTRGHLTGELFF
>NA|TRBV5-1|NA|TRBJ1-1
TGCGCCGGCAGCCAAGCTCAGGGAACGCGAACTGAAGCTTTCTTT
CAGSQAQGTRTEAFF
>NA|TRBV6-1|NA|TRBJ2-5
TGTGCCGGCTCAAGCGATAGGGAGACCCAGTACTTC
CAGSSDRETQYF
>NA|TRBV11-2|NA|TRBJ2-5
TGTGCCAACAGCTTAGGAAAGAAAGAGACCCAGTATTTC
CANSLGKKETQYF
>NA|TRBV11-2|NA|TRBJ2-2
TGTGTCAGCAGGGACAACAGGGGGGGAACTGGGGAGCTGTTTTTT
CVSRDNRGGTGELFF
>TRBD2|TRBV29-1|NA|TRBJ2-7
TGCAGCGTTTCATCTGGGACTAGCAAGGAGCAGTACTTC
CSVSSGTSKEQYF
>NA|TRBV5-1|NA|TRBJ2-5
TGCGTCAGCAGCTTAGACAGACCAGACCAAGAGACCCAGTACTTC
CVSSLDRPDQETQYF
>NA|TRBV5-1|NA|TRBJ2-1
TGCGCCAGCAGCTTGGGCGCGCCGGCAGGGGGGCATGAGCAGTTCTTC
CASSLGAPAGGHEQFF
>TRBD1|TRBV5-1|few|TRBJ2-1
TGCGCCAGCAGCTTGGGGGGACAGGGCCTATCGGGGGGCCCTGGGCAGTTCTTC
CASSLGGQGLSGGPGQFF
>NA|TRBV6-5|NA|TRBJ2-1
TGTGCCAGCAGTATGGCTAGGGGTAGTGCCTACAATGAGCAGTTCTTC
CASSMARGSAYNEQFF
>TRBD2|TRBV9|NA|TRBJ2-2
TGTGCCAGCAGCGGCCGCCTAGCGGGAGTCCCCGGGGAGCTGTTATTT
CASSGRLAGVPGELLF
>NA|TRBV7-9|NA|TRBJ1-5
TGTGTCAGCAGCTTAGAAGGGGACCGGCAGCATTTT
CVSSLEGDRQHF
>NA|TRBV5-1|many|TRBJ2-5
TGCGCCAGCAAAATAGAACAAGAGACCCAGTACTTC
CASKIEQETQYF
>NA|TRBV29-1|NA|TRBJ2-2
TGCAGCGTTGACCGGGGGAACATCTGGGAGCTGTTTTTT
CSVDRGNIWELFF
>NA|TRBV5-5|NA|TRBJ2-7
TGTACCAGCAGTTTACATACAGAGACCTACGAGCAGTACTTC
CTSSLHTETYEQYF
>TRBD1|TRBV6-2/TRBV6-3|once|TRBJ1-5
TGTACCAGCAGCGGGCCCGGACAGGGGAATCAGGCCCAGCATTTT
CTSSGPGQGNQAQHF
>NA|TRBV5-5|NA|TRBJ2-3
TGTGCCAGCCGGCCGCTTCTAGCTCCTGACATAGATACGCAGTATTTT
CASRPLLAPDIDTQYF
>TRBD1|TRBV12-5|NA|TRBJ2-1
TGTGCTAGTGGTCCCTGGACAGGGGGCGTCGACTCCTACAATGAGCAGTTCTTC
CASGPWTGGVDSYNEQFF